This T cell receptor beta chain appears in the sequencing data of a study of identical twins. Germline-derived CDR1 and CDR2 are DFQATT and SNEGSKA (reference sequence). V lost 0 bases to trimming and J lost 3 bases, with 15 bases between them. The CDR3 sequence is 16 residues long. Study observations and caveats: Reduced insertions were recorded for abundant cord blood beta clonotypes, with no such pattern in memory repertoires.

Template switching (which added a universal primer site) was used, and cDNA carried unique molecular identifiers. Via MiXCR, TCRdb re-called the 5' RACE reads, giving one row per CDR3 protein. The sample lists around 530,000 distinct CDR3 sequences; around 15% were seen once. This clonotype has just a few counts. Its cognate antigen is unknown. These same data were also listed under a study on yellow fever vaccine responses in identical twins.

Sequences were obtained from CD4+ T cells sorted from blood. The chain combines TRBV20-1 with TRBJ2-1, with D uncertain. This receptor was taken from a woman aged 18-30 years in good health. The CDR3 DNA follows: TGCAGTGCTAGAGATCATCGGCCAAGCTACTACAATGAGCAGTTCTTC. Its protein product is CSARDHRPSYYNEQFF.